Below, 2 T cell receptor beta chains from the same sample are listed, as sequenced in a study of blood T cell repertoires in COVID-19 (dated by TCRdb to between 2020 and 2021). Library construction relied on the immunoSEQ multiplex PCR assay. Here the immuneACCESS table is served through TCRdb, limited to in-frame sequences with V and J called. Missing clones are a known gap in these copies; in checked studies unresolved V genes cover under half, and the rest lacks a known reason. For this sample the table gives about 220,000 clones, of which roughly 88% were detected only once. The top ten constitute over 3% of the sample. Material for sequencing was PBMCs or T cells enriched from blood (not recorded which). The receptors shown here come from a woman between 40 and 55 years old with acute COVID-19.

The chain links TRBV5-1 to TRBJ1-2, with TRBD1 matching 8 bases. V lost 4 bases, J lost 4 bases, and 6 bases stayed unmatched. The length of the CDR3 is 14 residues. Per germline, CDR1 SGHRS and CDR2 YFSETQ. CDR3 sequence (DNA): TGCGCCAGCAGCCCCCGACAGGGGCGCTATGGCTACACCTTC. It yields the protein CASSPRQGRYGYTF.

The CDR3 nucleotides read TGTGCCAGCAGCCAGAGGGACTCGGGTGGCTACACCTTC. Translated: CASSQRDSGGYTF. This chain connects TRBV14 to TRBJ1-2, with D possibly TRBD1 on 5 matching bases. The CDR3 loop spans 13 amino acids. V lost 3 bases and J 7 bases, leaving 12 bases between the germline ends. The germline CDR1 and CDR2 sequences are SGHDN and FVKESK.